This T cell receptor (beta chain) appears in the sequencing data of a study of blood T cell repertoires in COVID-19. Trimming removed 1 base at V and 1 base at J, with 22 bases between. The CDR3 extends over 19 amino acids. Per the germline V gene, CDR1 is MNHNS and CDR2 is SASEGT. Profiling relied on immunoSEQ multiplex PCR, and the TCRdb table lists in-frame clones only, not all of them. The table lists roughly 30,000 clones, almost 85% of them singletons, with 6.6% in the top ten. This sequence was found in a man in his 60s with active COVID-19. The genes are TRBV6-1 and TRBJ2-5; D possibly corresponds to TRBD1 (7 bases). The sample was peripheral blood. The DNA for the CDR3 is TGTGCCAGCAGTGAAGGGTTTTTCGGAGGGGGCCGATTCCAAGAGACCCAGTACTTC. Translating it yields CASSEGFFGGGRFQETQYF.